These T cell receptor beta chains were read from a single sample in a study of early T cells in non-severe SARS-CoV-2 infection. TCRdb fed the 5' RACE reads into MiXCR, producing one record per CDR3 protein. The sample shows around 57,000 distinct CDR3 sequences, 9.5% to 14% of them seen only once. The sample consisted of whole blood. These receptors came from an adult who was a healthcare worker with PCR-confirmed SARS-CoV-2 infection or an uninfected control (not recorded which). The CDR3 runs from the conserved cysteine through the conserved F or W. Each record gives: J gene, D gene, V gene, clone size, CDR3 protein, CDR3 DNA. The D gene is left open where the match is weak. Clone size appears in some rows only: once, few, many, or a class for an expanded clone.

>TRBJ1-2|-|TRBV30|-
CAWSRYGGDGYTF
TGTGCCTGGAGTCGTTACGGGGGTGATGGCTACACCTTC
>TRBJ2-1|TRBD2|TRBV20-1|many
CSARSGGSSYNEQFF
TGCAGTGCTAGATCTGGCGGGAGCTCCTACAATGAGCAGTTCTTC
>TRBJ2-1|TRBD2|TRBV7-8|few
CASSLARRLADNEQFF
TGTGCCAGCAGCTTAGCGCGGAGACTAGCGGACAATGAGCAGTTCTTC
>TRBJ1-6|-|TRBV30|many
CAWRRSSGPLHF
TGTGCCTGGAGGCGTTCCTCGGGGCCCCTCCACTTT
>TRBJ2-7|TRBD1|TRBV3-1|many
CASSHRQGVYEQYF
TGTGCCAGCAGCCACAGACAGGGTGTGTACGAGCAGTACTTC
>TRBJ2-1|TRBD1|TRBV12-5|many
CASGLVLGQGATYPSSYNEQFF
TGTGCTAGTGGTTTGGTACTGGGACAGGGGGCAACCTATCCCAGCTCCTACAATGAGCAGTTCTTC
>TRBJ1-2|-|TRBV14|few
CASRPTGAANYGYTF
TGTGCCAGCAGGCCAACTGGGGCAGCTAACTATGGCTACACCTTC
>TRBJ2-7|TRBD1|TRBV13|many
CASSLGPGTGDSYEQYF
TGTGCCAGCAGCTTGGGCCCCGGGACAGGGGATTCCTACGAGCAGTACTTC
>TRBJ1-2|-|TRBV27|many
CASRAYYGYTF
TGTGCCAGCAGGGCTTACTATGGCTACACCTTC
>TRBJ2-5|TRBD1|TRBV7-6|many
CASSVSTGFLAPHQYF
TGTGCCAGCAGCGTTTCGACAGGGTTCCTCGCACCCCACCAGTACTTC
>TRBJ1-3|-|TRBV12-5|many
CASGLQASLAGNTIYF
TGTGCTAGTGGTTTACAGGCGAGCTTAGCTGGAAACACCATATATTTT